This TCR beta chain was sequenced in a study of OX40 agonist ivuxolimab in advanced cancers. The CDR3 consists of 14 residues. V lost 4 bases and J lost 3; bases outside the gene matches: 6. The germline V gene encodes CDR1 SQVTM and CDR2 ANQGSEA. Assay used: immunoSEQ multiplex PCR; TCRdb lists only in-frame clones, some missing. This sample has 60,000 to 70,000 clones, with 87% found just once. The clonotype comes from an adult with an advanced solid tumor such as melanoma, head and neck, liver or kidney cancer. The V call is TRBV29-1, the J call TRBJ1-5; TRBD1 agrees at 7 bases. The sequenced sample was CD4+ or CD8+ T cells sorted from blood, obtained in a trial of the OX40 agonist ivuxolimab. The CDR3 sequence: CSVGGDSHNQPQHF. The CDR3 nucleotides read TGCAGCGTTGGGGGGGACAGCCACAATCAGCCCCAGCATTTT.